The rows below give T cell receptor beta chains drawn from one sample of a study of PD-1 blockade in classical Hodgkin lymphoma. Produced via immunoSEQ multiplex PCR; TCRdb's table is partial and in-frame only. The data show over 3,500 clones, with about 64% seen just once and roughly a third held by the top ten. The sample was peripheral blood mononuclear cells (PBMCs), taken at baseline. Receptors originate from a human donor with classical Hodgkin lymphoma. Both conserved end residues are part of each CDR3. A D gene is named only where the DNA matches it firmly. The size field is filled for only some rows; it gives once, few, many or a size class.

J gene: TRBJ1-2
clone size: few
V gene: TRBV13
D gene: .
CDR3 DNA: TGTGCCAGCAGCCCCCGGGCTGGGGGGGATGGCTACACCTTC
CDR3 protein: CASSPRAGGDGYTF

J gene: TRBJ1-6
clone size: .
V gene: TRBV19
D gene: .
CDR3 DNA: TGTGCCAGTAGTATAGGCCCGGGAGGAAATTCACCCCTCCACTTT
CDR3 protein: CASSIGPGGNSPLHF

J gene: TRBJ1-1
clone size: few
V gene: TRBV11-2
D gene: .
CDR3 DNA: TGTGCCAGCAGGTTCGACAGGTCAAGGACTGAAGCTTTCTTT
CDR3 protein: CASRFDRSRTEAFF

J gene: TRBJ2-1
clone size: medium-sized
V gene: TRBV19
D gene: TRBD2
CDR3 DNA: TGTGCCAGTAGCCAGACTAGCGGGTCCTACAATGAGCAGTTCTTC
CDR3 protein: CASSQTSGSYNEQFF

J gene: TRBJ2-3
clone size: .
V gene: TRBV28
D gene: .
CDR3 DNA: TGTGCCAGCAGTTTATCGGGACGCACCACAGATACGCAGTATTTT
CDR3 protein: CASSLSGRTTDTQYF

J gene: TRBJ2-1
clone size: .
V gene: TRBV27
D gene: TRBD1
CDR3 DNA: TGTGCCAGCAGTTCCCTGGACAGGTACAATGAGCAGTTCTTC
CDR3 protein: CASSSLDRYNEQFF

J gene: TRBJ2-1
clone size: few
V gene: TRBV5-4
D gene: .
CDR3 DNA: TGTGCCAGCAGGACATCCATATCCGGGACTTACAATGAGCAGTTCTTC
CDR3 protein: CASRTSISGTYNEQFF

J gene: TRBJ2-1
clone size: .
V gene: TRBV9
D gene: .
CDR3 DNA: TGTGCCAGCAGCCCCCATCCCGGCAATGAGCAGTTCTTC
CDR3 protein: CASSPHPGNEQFF

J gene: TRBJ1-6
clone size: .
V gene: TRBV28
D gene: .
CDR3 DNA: TGTGCCAGCAGTTTTATGGCGGCGGGCCTCCACTTT
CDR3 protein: CASSFMAAGLHF

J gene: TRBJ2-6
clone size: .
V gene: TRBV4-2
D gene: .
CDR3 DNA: TGTGCCAGCAGCTGTATCGACAAGTTACAAAGTCGGGCCAACGTCCTGACTTTC
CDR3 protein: CASSCIDKLQSRANVLTF

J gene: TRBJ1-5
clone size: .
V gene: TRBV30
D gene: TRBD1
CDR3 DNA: TGTGCCTGGAGGTCGGACAGGGACGAGCAGCCCCAGCATTTT
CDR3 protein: CAWRSDRDEQPQHF

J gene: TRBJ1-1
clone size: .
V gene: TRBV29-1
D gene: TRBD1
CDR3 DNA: TGCAGCGTCGGGACAGGATACGCTTCTGAAGCTTTCTTT
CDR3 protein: CSVGTGYASEAFF

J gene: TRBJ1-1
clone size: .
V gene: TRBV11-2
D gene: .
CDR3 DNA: TGTGCCAGCAGCTTAAGGTACCGGACCTACATCTCCACTGAAGCTTTCTTT
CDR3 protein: CASSLRYRTYISTEAFF

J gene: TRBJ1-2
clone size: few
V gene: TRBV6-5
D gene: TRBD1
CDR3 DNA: TGTGCCACCTCGCCTAACAGGGGGCAGGCTGGCTACACCTTC
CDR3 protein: CATSPNRGQAGYTF

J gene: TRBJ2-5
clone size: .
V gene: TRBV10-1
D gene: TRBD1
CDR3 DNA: TGCGCCAGCAGTGGGGACAGGGGAGAGACCCAGTACTTC
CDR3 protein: CASSGDRGETQYF

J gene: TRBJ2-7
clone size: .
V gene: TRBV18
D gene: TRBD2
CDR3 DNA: TGTGCCAGCTCAACGACTAGCGGGAGGGTTTACGAGCAGTACTTC
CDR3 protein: CASSTTSGRVYEQYF

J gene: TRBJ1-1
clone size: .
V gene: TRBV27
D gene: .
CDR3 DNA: TGTGCCGGCAGGGAACAGGGCACTGAAGCTTTCTTT
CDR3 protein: CAGREQGTEAFF

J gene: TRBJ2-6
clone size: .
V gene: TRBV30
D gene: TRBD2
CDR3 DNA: TGTGCCTGGAGGGGAGGGGCCGGGGCCAACGTCCTGACTTTC
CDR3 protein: CAWRGGAGANVLTF

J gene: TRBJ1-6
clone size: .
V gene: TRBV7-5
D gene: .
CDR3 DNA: TGTGCCAGCAGCTTAAGCGGTCTTTCCTATAATTCACCCCTCCACTTT
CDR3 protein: CASSLSGLSYNSPLHF

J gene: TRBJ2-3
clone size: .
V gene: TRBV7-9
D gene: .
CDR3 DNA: TGTGCCAGCAGCAAGACCCTACCTCCCACAGATACGCAGTATTTT
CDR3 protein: CASSKTLPPTDTQYF

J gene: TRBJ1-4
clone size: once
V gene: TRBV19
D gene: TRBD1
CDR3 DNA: TGTGCCAGTAGTATAAGCGGACAGGGGGCCGGTGAAAAACTGTTTTTT
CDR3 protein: CASSISGQGAGEKLFF

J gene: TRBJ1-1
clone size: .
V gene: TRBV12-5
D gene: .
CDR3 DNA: TGTGCTAGTGGCGCCGACAAGAACACTGAAGCTTTCTTT
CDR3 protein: CASGADKNTEAFF

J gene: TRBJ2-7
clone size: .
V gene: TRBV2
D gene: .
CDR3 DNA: TGTGCCACCCTTCCCCGGGGGACTCTTCTTAACGAGCAGTACTTC
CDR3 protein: CATLPRGTLLNEQYF

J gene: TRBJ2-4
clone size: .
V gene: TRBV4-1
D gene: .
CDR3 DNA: TGCGCCAGCAGCCAAGAAGCCAGGGTTACCAAAAACATTCAGTACTTC
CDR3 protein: CASSQEARVTKNIQYF

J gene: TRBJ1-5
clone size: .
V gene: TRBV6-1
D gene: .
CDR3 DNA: TGTGCCAGCAGTGAAAAACCCGGAGGCAATCAGCCCCAGCATTTT
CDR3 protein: CASSEKPGGNQPQHF

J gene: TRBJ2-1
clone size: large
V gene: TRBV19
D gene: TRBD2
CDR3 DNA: TGTGCCAGTAGCGGGACTAGCGGGGACTACAATGAGCAGTTCTTC
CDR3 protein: CASSGTSGDYNEQFF

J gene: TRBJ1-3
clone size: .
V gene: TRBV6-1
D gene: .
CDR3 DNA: TGTGCCAGCGTGTGGGGTCTGGTCGCTGGAAACACCATATATTTT
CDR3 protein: CASVWGLVAGNTIYF

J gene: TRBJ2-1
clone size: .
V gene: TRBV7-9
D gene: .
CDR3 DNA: TGTGCCAGCAGCTCTAGCGCATACAATGAGCAGTTCTTC
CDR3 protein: CASSSSAYNEQFF

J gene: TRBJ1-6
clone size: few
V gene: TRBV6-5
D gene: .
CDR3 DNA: TGTGCCACATATCGAGGACGGTCAAATTCACCCCTCCACTTT
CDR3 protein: CATYRGRSNSPLHF

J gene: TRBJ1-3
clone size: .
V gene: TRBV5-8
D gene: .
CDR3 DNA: TGTGCCAGCAGCCTCCCGACGCCGCGGAGTGGAAACACCATATATTTT
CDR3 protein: CASSLPTPRSGNTIYF

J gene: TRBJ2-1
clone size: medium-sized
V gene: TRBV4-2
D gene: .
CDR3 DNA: TGTGCCAGCAGCCCGACGGGTGGACGGGATGAGCAGTTCTTC
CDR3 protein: CASSPTGGRDEQFF

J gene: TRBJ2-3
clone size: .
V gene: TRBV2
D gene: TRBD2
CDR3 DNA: TGTGCCAGCAGTGTCGGGGGGGGCACAGATACGCAGTATTTT
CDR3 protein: CASSVGGGTDTQYF

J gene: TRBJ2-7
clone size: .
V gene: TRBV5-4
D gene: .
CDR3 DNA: TGTGCCAGCAGCCACGGGAGCTCCTACGAGCAGTACTTC
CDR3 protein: CASSHGSSYEQYF

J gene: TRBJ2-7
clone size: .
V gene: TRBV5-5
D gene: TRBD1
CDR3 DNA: TGTGCCAGCAGCTTAAGACAGGGGATCTACGAGCAGTACTTC
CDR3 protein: CASSLRQGIYEQYF

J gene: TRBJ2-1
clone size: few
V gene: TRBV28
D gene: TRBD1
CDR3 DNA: TGTGCCAGCAACCTACAGGGGGCGTCTAGCTATGAGCAGTTCTTC
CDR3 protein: CASNLQGASSYEQFF

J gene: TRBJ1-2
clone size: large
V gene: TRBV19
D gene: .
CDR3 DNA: TGTGCCAGTTTTTGGTCGTATGGCTACACCTTC
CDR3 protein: CASFWSYGYTF

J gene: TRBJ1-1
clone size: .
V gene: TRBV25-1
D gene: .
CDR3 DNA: TGTGCCAGCAGTGGGGGTAGGGGGGTAGCCGGGAACACTGAAGCTTTCTTT
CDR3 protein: CASSGGRGVAGNTEAFF

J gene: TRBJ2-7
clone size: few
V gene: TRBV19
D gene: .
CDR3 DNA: TGTGCCAGTAGCCCCACCCCCTTTGCGCGGGAGCAGTACTTC
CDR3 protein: CASSPTPFAREQYF

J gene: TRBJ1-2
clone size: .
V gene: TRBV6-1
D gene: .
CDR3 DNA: TGTGCCAGCCGCCAGGGGTATGGCTACACCTTC
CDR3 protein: CASRQGYGYTF

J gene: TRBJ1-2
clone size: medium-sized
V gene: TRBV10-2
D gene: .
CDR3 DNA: TGCGCCAGCAGTGAGTCTCGGGGCGGAGTGAACTATGGCTACACCTTC
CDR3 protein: CASSESRGGVNYGYTF

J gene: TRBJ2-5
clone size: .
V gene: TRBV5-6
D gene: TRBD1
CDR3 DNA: TGTGCCAGCAGCCCCGAGGGCAGGGGGCAAGAGACCCAGTACTTC
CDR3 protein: CASSPEGRGQETQYF

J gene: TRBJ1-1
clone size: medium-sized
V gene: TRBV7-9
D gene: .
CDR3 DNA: TGTGCCAGCAGCTCCACAGGGCAAATGAACACTGAAGCTTTCTTT
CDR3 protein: CASSSTGQMNTEAFF

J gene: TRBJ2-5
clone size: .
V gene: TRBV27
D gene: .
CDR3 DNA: TGTGCCAGCAGCCAAGGGCGTTGGGAAGAGACCCAGTACTTC
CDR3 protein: CASSQGRWEETQYF

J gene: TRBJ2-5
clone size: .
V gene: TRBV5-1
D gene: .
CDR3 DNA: TGCGCCAGCAGCTTGGATGGGGGTTTCGGGGAGACCCAGTACTTC
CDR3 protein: CASSLDGGFGETQYF